This T cell receptor (beta chain) derives from a study of blood T cell repertoires in COVID-19. This clone has just a few counts. Seattle researchers signed up patients amid active infection and tracked them longitudinally. Authors' analysis steps: The assay estimated nucleated cells by amplifying reference gene primers. Clones were read by immunoSEQ multiplex PCR, and TCRdb kept only the in-frame ones, dropping some. V, J and clone size are taken as reported in that table, and D and trimming were inferred from the DNA itself. The table has approximately 92,000 clones, about 83% seen once. Germline CDR1 reads SGHTA; CDR2 reads FQGNSA. The CDR3 sequence is 15 residues long. V gave up 3 bases and J gave up 1 base; unmatched junction bases: 2.

The chain has TRBV7-2 and TRBJ2-2; TRBD1 aligns across 7 bases. The TCR sequence derives from a woman aged 55-69 years with COVID-19, enrolled during active disease. Material: peripheral blood. The CDR3 spells CASSLQGVNTGELFF. The CDR3 nucleotides are TGTGCCAGCAGCTTGCAGGGGGTGAACACCGGGGAGCTGTTTTTT.